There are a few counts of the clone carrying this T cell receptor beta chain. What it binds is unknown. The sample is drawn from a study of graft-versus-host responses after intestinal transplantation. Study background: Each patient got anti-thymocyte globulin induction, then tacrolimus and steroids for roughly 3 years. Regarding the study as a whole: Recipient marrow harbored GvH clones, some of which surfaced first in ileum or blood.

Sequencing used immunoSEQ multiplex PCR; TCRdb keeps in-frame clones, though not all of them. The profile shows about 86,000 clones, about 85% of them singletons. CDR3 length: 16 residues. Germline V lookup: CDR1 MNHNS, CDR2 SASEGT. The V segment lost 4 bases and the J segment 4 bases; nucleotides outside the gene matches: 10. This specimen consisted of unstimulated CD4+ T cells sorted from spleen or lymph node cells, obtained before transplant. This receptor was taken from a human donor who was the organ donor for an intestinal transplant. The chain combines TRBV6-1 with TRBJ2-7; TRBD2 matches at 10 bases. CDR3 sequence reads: CASSARLAGVRYEQYF. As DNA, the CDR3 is TGTGCCAGCAGTGCAAGGCTAGCGGGAGTTCGATACGAGCAGTACTTC.